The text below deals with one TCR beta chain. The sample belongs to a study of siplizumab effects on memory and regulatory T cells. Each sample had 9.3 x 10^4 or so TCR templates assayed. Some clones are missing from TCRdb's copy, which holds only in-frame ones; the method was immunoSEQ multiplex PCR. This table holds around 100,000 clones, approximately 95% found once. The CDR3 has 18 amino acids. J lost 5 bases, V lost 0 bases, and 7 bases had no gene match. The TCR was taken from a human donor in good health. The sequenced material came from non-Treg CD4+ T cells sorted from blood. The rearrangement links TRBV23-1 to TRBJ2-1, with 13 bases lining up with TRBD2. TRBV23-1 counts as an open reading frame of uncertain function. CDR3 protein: CASSQSGRTSGGNNEQFF. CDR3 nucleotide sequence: TGCGCCAGCAGTCAATCGGGTAGGACTAGCGGGGGTAACAATGAGCAGTTCTTC.